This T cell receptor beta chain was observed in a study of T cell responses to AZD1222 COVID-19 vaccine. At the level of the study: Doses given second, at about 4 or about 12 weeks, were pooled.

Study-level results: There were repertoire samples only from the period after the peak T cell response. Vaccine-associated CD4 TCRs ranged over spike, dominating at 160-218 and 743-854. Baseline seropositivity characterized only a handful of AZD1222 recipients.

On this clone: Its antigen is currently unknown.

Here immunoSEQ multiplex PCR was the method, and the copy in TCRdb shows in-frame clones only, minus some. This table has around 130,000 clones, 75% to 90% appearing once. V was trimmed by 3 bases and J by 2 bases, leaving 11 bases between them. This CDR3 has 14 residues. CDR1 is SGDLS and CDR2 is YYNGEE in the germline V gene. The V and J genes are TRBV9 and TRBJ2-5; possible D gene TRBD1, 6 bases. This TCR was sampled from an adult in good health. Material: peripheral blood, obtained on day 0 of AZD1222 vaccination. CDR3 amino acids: CASSGAQGQETQYF. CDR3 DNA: TGTGCCAGCAGCGGGGCCCAGGGGCAAGAGACCCAGTACTTC.